This T cell receptor (beta chain) derives from a study of T cells in localized non-small cell lung cancer. This CDR3 spans 15 amino acids. V lost 5 bases and J 3 bases, leaving 11 bases between the germline ends. The germline gives CDR1 MNHNS, CDR2 SASEGT. A few counts support this clone. The assay was immunoSEQ multiplex PCR, and TCRdb's table has in-frame clones only and misses some. The data contain some 11,000 clones, 65% to 90% of them seen just once; the ten biggest clones take up 15% to 20%. The rearrangement links TRBV6-1 to TRBJ1-6; possibly TRBD1 for D (5 bases). The receptor was derived from a female donor over 55 with stage II lung adenocarcinoma. The material was peripheral blood mononuclear cells, obtained before any cancer treatment. CDR3 nucleotide sequence: TGTGCCAGCAGTCGACAGTCGGTCTATAATTCACCCCTCCACTTT. Residues: CASSRQSVYNSPLHF.